The source of this T cell receptor (beta chain) is a study of T cells in Graves' hyperthyroidism and ophthalmopathy. Study summary: Specimen type is peripheral blood, collected at initial diagnosis prior to any treatment. General study findings and limits: Blood held most thyroid clonotypes expanded above 0.001 frequency.

The count of this clonotype is one. The antigen remains unidentified. The source material, RNA transcripts, was used to amplify TCR beta CDR3 regions. An initial round of RT-PCR targeting the TCR CDR3 relied on the HTBI primer set. Each CDR3 protein is one row after TCRdb ran MiXCR on the multiplex PCR reads. The sample lists hundreds of thousands of distinct CDR3 sequences, roughly 24% seen once, with approximately 10% in the top ten. This CDR3 has 16 residues. The germline V gene has CDR1 LNHDA and CDR2 SQIVND (reference sequence). V was clipped by 3 bases and J by 4 bases; unmatched bases: 7. At least 3 on the Clinical Activity Score was recorded for ophthalmopathy patients, who also had NOSPECS grade at least 4 and duration under 3 months.

The sample taken for sequencing was blood. The clonotype originates from a woman younger than 45 with Graves' ophthalmopathy. This chain joins TRBV19 and TRBJ2-1; 9 positions agree with TRBD2. The CDR3 region has the DNA TGTGCCAGTAGTATTGCGACTAGCGGTGCGTACAATGAGCAGTTCTTC. Its translation is CASSIATSGAYNEQFF.